The entry that follows covers one T cell receptor (beta chain) sequence. Trimming removed 4 bases from V and 4 bases from J; junction bases left unmatched: 6. CDR3 length equals 15 residues. Per germline, CDR1 MGHRA and CDR2 YSYEKL. The data stem from a study of blood T cell repertoires in COVID-19. Clones were read by immunoSEQ multiplex PCR, and TCRdb kept only the in-frame ones, dropping some. The sample has hundreds of thousands of clones; around 89% are singletons. Sequencing was performed on PBMCs or T cells enriched from blood (not recorded which). This TCR was recovered from a woman aged 18-35 years who had recovered from COVID-19. This chain joins TRBV4-1 and TRBJ2-3, with TRBD2 matching 9 bases. CDR3 loop: CASSPAGGLADTQYF. Here the CDR3 DNA reads TGCGCCAGCAGCCCAGCGGGGGGCCTGGCAGATACGCAGTATTTT.